These 18 T cell receptor beta chains came from one sample sequenced in a study of OX40 agonist ivuxolimab in advanced cancers. Libraries came from the immunoSEQ multiplex PCR assay. TCRdb retrieved this table from immuneACCESS and kept in-frame rearrangements only. Not all clones are present; in checked studies, unresolved V genes account for under half, and no reason is known for the remainder. In all, the sample holds some 64,000 clones, and around 90% of those were seen once. About 2.7% of the sample is in the top ten clones. The source was CD4+ or CD8+ T cells sorted from blood, collected in a trial of the OX40 agonist ivuxolimab. All receptors derive from an adult with an advanced solid tumor such as melanoma, head and neck, liver or kidney cancer.

This sequence joins TRBV18 and TRBJ2-2; TRBD2 agrees at 13 bases. The CDR3 consists of 19 residues. Germline loops: CDR1 KGHSH, CDR2 LQKENI. V gave up 0 bases and J gave up 1 base; unmatched junction bases: 5. CDR3 nucleotide sequence: TGTGCCAGCTCACCACCAGGACTAGCGGGAGTCGGGAACACCGGGGAGCTGTTTTTT. As protein: CASSPPGLAGVGNTGELFF.

The gene calls are TRBV4-1 and TRBJ1-1; D not certain. Trimming left V 1 base short and J 7 bases short, with 19 bases between. This CDR3 is 16 amino acids long. The germline V gene encodes CDR1 MGHRA and CDR2 YSYEKL. CDR3 in DNA: TGCGCCAGCAGCCAAGGATTCTTGGAGGGTTATGGTGAAGCTTTCTTT. Protein: CASSQGFLEGYGEAFF.

The V gene is TRBV11-2, the J gene TRBJ1-2; a possible D gene is TRBD1 (5 bases). V lost 1 base and J lost 3, with 6 bases in between. The CDR3 totals 13 residues. The germline gives CDR1 SGHAT, CDR2 FQNNGV. CDR3 DNA: TGTGCCAGCAGCTTAGGAGGGGACTATGGCTACACCTTC. Protein: CASSLGGDYGYTF.

The chain employs TRBV5-1 and TRBJ2-3, with D uncertain. The CDR3 totals 15 residues. Trimming removed 0 bases at V and 0 bases at J, with 8 bases between. Per germline, CDR1 SGHRS and CDR2 YFSETQ. CDR3 region: CASSLDSSSTDTQYF. CDR3 DNA sequence: TGCGCCAGCAGCTTGGATTCCTCTAGCACAGATACGCAGTATTTT.

The rearrangement uses TRBV18 and TRBJ2-5; D uncertain. CDR1 is KGHSH, CDR2 LQKENI, per germline. The CDR3 consists of 15 residues. V was cut by 0 bases and J by 1 base, with 9 bases left in between. CDR3 DNA: TGTGCCAGCTCACCACCCAGACCCTCCCAAGAGACCCAGTACTTC. As protein: CASSPPRPSQETQYF.

This clone has more than one count but fewer than ten. The chain employs TRBV18 and TRBJ1-1; D is perhaps TRBD1 (6 bases). V was trimmed by 6 bases and J by 3 bases, leaving 11 bases between them. This CDR3 is built from 13 residues. The germline CDR1 and CDR2 sequences are KGHSH and LQKENI. CDR3 sequence: CASSKGGDTEAFF. The CDR3 nucleotides are TGTGCCAGCTCCAAAGGGGGTGACACTGAAGCTTTCTTT.

This rearrangement joins TRBV5-1 to TRBJ2-5; D gene unclear. V lost 0 bases and J 2 bases, leaving 11 bases between the germline ends. The germline gives CDR1 SGHRS, CDR2 YFSETQ. The CDR3 is 15 amino acids. The DNA for the CDR3 is TGCGCCAGCAGCTTGGCTCGGCTAGAACAAGAGACCCAGTACTTC. Translated, it gives CASSLARLEQETQYF.

This clone was detected once. The rearrangement links TRBV11-3 to TRBJ1-1; no reliable D call. V lost 2 bases to trimming and J lost 2 bases, with 6 bases between them. The CDR3 is made up of 13 amino acids. The germline CDR1 and CDR2 sequences are SGHNT and YENEEA. CDR3 sequence: CASSLKVNTEAFF. CDR3 nucleotides: TGTGCCAGCAGCTTAAAAGTAAACACTGAAGCTTTCTTT. Variable domain in full (rest from reference TRBV11-3 and TRBJ1-1): EAGVVQSPRYKIIEKKQPVAFWCNPISGHNTLYWYLQNLGQGPELLIRYENEEAVDDSQLPKDRFSAERLKGVDSTLKIQPAELGDSAVYLCASSLKVNTEAFFGQGTRLTVV.

This chain uses TRBV28 with TRBJ1-2; D is ambiguous. There are 11 residues in the CDR3. Per the germline V gene, CDR1 is MDHEN and CDR2 is SYDVKM. The CDR3 region has the DNA TGTGGTTCGGGCGCTAACTATGGCTACACCTTC. Protein sequence: CGSGANYGYTF.

V and J are TRBV7-2 and TRBJ2-3; 8 nucleotides align to TRBD2. The CDR3 contains 14 residues. V shed 5 bases and J 2 bases; nucleotides not matched to a gene: 3. Germline V gives CDR1 SGHTA, CDR2 FQGNSA. The DNA for the CDR3 is TGTGCCAGCAGCCGACTAGCGCTCACAGATACGCAGTATTTT. The encoded protein is CASSRLALTDTQYF.

This clone was recorded only once. The chain recombines TRBV5-1 with TRBJ2-5; D remains unclear. The CDR3 totals 12 residues. Germline lookup yields CDR1 SGHRS and CDR2 YFSETQ. Trimming shortened V by 0 bases and J by 4 bases, and 4 bases separated the two germline ends. The CDR3 loop reads CASSLEAETQYF. The CDR3 nucleotides are TGCGCCAGCAGCTTGGAAGCAGAGACCCAGTACTTC. Complete variable domain (other parts from reference TRBV5-1 and TRBJ2-5): KAGVTQTPRYLIKTRGQQVTLSCSPISGHRSVSWYQQTPGQGLQFLFEYFSETQRNKGNFPGRFSGRQFSNSRSEMNVSTLELGDSALYLCASSLEAETQYFGPGTRLLVL.

V gene TRBV6-5 combines with J gene TRBJ2-1; either TRBD1 or TRBD2 may supply D (6 bases each). CDR3 length: 13 amino acids. Trimming removed 6 bases at V and 7 bases at J, with 13 bases between. CDR1 MNHEY and CDR2 SVGAGI come from the germline V gene. The CDR3 region is CASRSIGGNEQFF. The CDR3 region has the DNA TGTGCCAGCAGATCGATAGGGGGGAATGAGCAGTTCTTC.

This clone was recorded a few times. The chain is built from TRBV20-1 and TRBJ1-4; D gene uncertain. Trimming removed 2 bases from V and 7 bases from J, with 5 bases in between. Germline values: CDR1 DFQATT, CDR2 SNEGSKA (reference sequence). This CDR3 is 11 amino acids long. The CDR3: CSARKAEKLFF. For the CDR3, the DNA is TGCAGTGCTAGAAAGGCTGAAAAACTGTTTTTT.

The rearrangement uses TRBV28 and TRBJ1-2; D might be TRBD1 (6 bases). The CDR3 runs 14 residues. V gave up 5 bases and J gave up 5 bases, with 15 bases separating them. The germline gives CDR1 MDHEN, CDR2 SYDVKM. Written as DNA, the CDR3 is TGTGCCAGCAGTCGCGCCGGACAGATTTATGGCTACACCTTC. This codes for CASSRAGQIYGYTF.

The genes are TRBV11-2 and TRBJ1-1; TRBD1 might be the D (6 bases). Trimming took off 1 base at V and 10 bases at J, with 13 bases between the two ends. The germline CDR1 and CDR2 sequences are SGHAT and FQNNGV. The CDR3 is 13 amino acids. The CDR3 spells CASSLGGGTTAFF. DNA for the CDR3: TGTGCCAGCAGCTTAGGAGGGGGGACTACAGCTTTCTTT.

The chain links TRBV6-1 to TRBJ2-3; D gene unclear. CDR1 MNHNS and CDR2 SASEGT come from the germline V gene. Trimming cost V 4 bases and J 2 bases, with 16 bases left between them. CDR3 length: 16 amino acids. The CDR3 region has the DNA TGTGCCAGCAGTGGAGGTGTTCGGGCCCTCACAGATACGCAGTATTTT. It translates to CASSGGVRALTDTQYF.

The gene calls are TRBV4-1 and TRBJ1-5, with 9 bases lining up with TRBD1. The CDR3 is 16 amino acids. In germline, CDR1 is MGHRA, CDR2 YSYEKL. J lost 5 bases, V lost 2 bases, and 7 bases had no gene match. The CDR3 coding sequence is TGCGCCAGCAGCCAACCGGACAGGGGATATTATCAGCCCCAGCATTTT. This codes for CASSQPDRGYYQPQHF.

The chain is built from TRBV6-6 and TRBJ1-1; unclear D gene. The CDR3 is 13 residues long. Germline CDR1 and CDR2: MNHNY and SVGAGI (reference sequence). The ends were cut back, 5 bases at V and 4 bases at J, with 11 bases in the middle. The CDR3 nucleotides read TGTGCCAGCAGTACTTTCTGGAGCACTGAAGCTTTCTTT. Encoded protein: CASSTFWSTEAFF.